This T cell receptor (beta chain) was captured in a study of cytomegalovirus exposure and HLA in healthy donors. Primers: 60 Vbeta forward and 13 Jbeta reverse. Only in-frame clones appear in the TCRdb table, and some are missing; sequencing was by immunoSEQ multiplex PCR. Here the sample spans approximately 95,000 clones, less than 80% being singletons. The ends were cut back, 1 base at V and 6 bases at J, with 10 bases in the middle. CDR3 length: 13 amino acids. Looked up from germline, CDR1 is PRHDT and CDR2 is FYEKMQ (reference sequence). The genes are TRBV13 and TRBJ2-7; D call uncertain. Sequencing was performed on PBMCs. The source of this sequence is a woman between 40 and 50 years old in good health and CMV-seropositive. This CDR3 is CASSLDWRGEQYF. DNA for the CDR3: TGTGCCAGCAGCTTAGACTGGCGCGGCGAGCAGTACTTC.